Presented here are 11 T cell receptor beta chains from one specimen sequenced in a study of T-cell reconstitution after alpha-beta-depleted transplantation in children (dated by TCRdb to the mid-2010s). The sample's treatment or condition label is to be understood as: allogeneic hematopoietic cell transplantation with graft depleted of TCRalphabeta T cells and CD19 B cells. Receptor amplification or capture employed PCR. Instrument on record: Illumina HiSeq 2500. To normalize quantification of the TCRbeta repertoire, the TCR libraries were built with molecular barcoding that relied on unique molecular identifiers. TCRdb reran the public reads through fastp at Q25 and MiXCR, keeping productive beta chains. Records with the same CDR3 protein are collapsed into one entry carrying the most frequent genes and DNA. The sample includes approximately 630,000 distinct CDR3 sequences, with 13% observed a single time. The ten biggest clones cover 0.79% of the sample.

The sample was PBMCs, taken before TCRalphabeta/CD19-depleted stem cell transplant. All receptors derive from a girl aged 2 to 10 with congenital amegakaryocytic thrombocytopenia, due to receive a stem cell transplant.

The sample holds many counts of this clonotype. The chain couples TRBV20-1 to TRBJ1-6; no clear D gene. The CDR3 totals 13 residues. Germline V gene data show CDR1 as DFQATT and CDR2 as SNEGSKA (reference sequence). V lost 2 bases, J lost 7 bases, and 9 bases lay in between. The CDR3 loop reads CSARHRPNSPLHF. The CDR3 bases are TGCAGTGCTAGACATAGGCCCAATTCACCCCTCCACTTT.

This chain connects TRBV7-2 to TRBJ2-1; 8 bases agree with TRBD2. The CDR3 extends over 16 amino acids. CDR1 and CDR2 (germline): SGHTA, FQGNSA. The ends lost 5 bases at V and 4 bases at J; junction bases unmatched: 10. CDR3 residues: CASSAPATSAYNEQFF. CDR3 coding DNA: TGTGCCAGCAGCGCCCCTGCGACTAGCGCGTACAATGAGCAGTTCTTC.

This clonotype occurred many times. The rearrangement uses TRBV6-1 and TRBJ1-2; 7 bases are shared with TRBD1. This CDR3 contains 14 residues. Germline values: CDR1 MNHNS, CDR2 SASEGT. J was trimmed by 8 bases and V by 7 bases; bases with no gene match: 13. As DNA, the CDR3 is TGTGCCAGCACCCCCAACAGGGGAGTAGAAGGCTACACCTTC. Amino acids: CASTPNRGVEGYTF.

This clonotype was picked up many times. This chain connects TRBV5-6 to TRBJ2-1, with 8 bases aligning to TRBD1. The CDR3 is 16 residues long. Germline CDR1 is SGHDT and CDR2 is YYEEEE. Unmatched junction bases numbered 15, after V lost 4 bases and J lost 9 bases. Here the CDR3 reads CASSHTTGGPFSEQFF. CDR3 nucleotide sequence: TGTGCCAGCAGCCACACCACAGGGGGTCCATTCAGTGAGCAGTTCTTC.

V is TRBV4-1 and J is TRBJ1-1; D gene unclear. The CDR3 runs to 17 residues. Germline V gene lookup returns CDR1 MGHRA and CDR2 YSYEKL. V was trimmed by 1 base and J by 2 bases, leaving 17 bases between them. CDR3 bases: TGCGCCAGCAGCCAAGGAAAGGGTTTGAGCTTAAACACTGAAGCTTTCTTT. It yields the protein CASSQGKGLSLNTEAFF.

This clonotype appeared many times. The chain carries TRBV12-3 or TRBV12-4 and TRBJ2-1; no reliable D call. The germline V and J ends were trimmed by 7 bases and 6 bases, with 10 bases remaining between them. The CDR3 spans 12 residues. The DNA for the CDR3 is TGTGCCAGCACGACGCGGATCAATGAGCAGTTCTTC. Its protein product is CASTTRINEQFF.

The sample holds many counts of this clonotype. This chain links TRBV27 with TRBJ1-2; TRBD1 might be the D (6 bases). There are 15 residues in the CDR3. The V end was cut by 3 bases, the J end by 1 base, with 12 bases between. Looked up from germline, CDR1 is MNHEY and CDR2 is SMNVEV (reference sequence). In DNA form, the CDR3 reads TGTGCCAGCAGTTTGGGGGCTTTCGGTAACTATGGCTACACCTTC. It translates to CASSLGAFGNYGYTF.

This clonotype was seen repeatedly, ten times or more. V is TRBV7-2 and J is TRBJ2-1; TRBD2 matches 15 bases. The CDR3 covers 16 residues. Germline values: CDR1 SGHTA, CDR2 FQGNSA. V lost 5 bases to trimming and J lost 6 bases; unmatched junction nucleotides: 5. CDR3 in amino acids: CASSPGLAGGGNEQFF. The CDR3 nucleotides are TGTGCCAGCAGCCCGGGACTAGCGGGAGGCGGCAATGAGCAGTTCTTC.

This clonotype came up many times. The rearrangement uses TRBV20-1 and TRBJ2-2, with D possibly being TRBD1 (5 bases). CDR1 DFQATT and CDR2 SNEGSKA come from the germline V gene (reference sequence). Trimming pared 0 bases from V and 4 bases from J, leaving 12 bases between. The CDR3 is 15 residues long. The chain's CDR3 is CSARDGNGATGELFF. The CDR3 region has the DNA TGCAGTGCTAGAGATGGTAATGGGGCCACCGGGGAGCTGTTTTTT.

Only a few counts were recorded for this clonotype. V and J are TRBV27 and TRBJ2-5; D possibly corresponds to TRBD1 (5 bases). The length of the CDR3 is 15 residues. Germline values: CDR1 MNHEY, CDR2 SMNVEV (reference sequence). V was pared by 2 bases and J by 5 bases, with 15 bases between. The CDR3 spells CASSLRPGSGETQYF. In nucleotides, the CDR3 is TGTGCCAGCAGTTTAAGGCCAGGGTCGGGCGAGACCCAGTACTTC.

The chain uses TRBV27 and TRBJ1-4, with D unclear. Germline V gene sequence: CDR1 MNHEY, CDR2 SMNVEV (reference sequence). There are 15 residues in the CDR3. V dropped 9 bases and J dropped 2 bases, with 16 bases sitting between them. The CDR3 region has the DNA TGTGCCAGAACCAAGAGATGCAGGACTAATGAAAAACTGTTTTTT. This codes for CARTKRCRTNEKLFF.